The clone carrying this TCR beta chain has just a few counts. Germline CDR1 and CDR2: SGHRS and YFSETQ. The CDR3 sequence is 16 residues long. After removal of 4 bases from V and 0 bases from J, the junction contained 5 bases not matched to a gene. The data belong to a study of blood T cell repertoires in COVID-19. Study at large: Sites in the United States, Italy and Spain provided acute and convalescent COVID-19 samples. Nucleic acid was either cDNA or gDNA, and it came from T cells, B-cell-depleted T cells, or PBMCs.

As handled by the study authors: Estimation of nucleated cell counts was performed using reference gene primer amplification. TCRdb's table, derived via immunoSEQ multiplex PCR, lists solely in-frame clones and lacks some. V and J calls and clone size are those listed in that table; D and trimming were worked out from the DNA. The repertoire has 95,000 to 150,000 clones, 65% to 90% of them found once; the top ten carry under 8%. This chain uses TRBV5-1 with TRBJ2-5; 11 positions agree with TRBD1. The specimen was peripheral blood. The clonotype comes from a man older than 75 with active or convalescent COVID-19. CDR3 bases: TGCGCCAGCAGCGGTGGGACAGGGGGGTACCAAGAGACCCAGTACTTC. It encodes CASSGGTGGYQETQYF.